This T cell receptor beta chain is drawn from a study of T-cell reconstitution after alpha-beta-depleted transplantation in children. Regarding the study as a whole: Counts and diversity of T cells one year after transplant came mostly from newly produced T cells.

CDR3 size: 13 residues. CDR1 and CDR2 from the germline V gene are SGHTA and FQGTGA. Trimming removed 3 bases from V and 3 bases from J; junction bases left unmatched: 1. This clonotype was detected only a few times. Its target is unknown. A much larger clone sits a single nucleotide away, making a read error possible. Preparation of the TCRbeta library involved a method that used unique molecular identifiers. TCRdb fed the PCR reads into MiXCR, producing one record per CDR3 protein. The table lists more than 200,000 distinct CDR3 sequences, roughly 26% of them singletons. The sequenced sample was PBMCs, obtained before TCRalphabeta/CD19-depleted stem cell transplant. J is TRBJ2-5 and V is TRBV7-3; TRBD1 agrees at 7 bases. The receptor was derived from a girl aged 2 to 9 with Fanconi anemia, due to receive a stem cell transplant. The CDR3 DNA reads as TGTGCCAGCAGCTTCGACAGGGAAGAGACCCAGTACTTC. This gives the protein CASSFDREETQYF.